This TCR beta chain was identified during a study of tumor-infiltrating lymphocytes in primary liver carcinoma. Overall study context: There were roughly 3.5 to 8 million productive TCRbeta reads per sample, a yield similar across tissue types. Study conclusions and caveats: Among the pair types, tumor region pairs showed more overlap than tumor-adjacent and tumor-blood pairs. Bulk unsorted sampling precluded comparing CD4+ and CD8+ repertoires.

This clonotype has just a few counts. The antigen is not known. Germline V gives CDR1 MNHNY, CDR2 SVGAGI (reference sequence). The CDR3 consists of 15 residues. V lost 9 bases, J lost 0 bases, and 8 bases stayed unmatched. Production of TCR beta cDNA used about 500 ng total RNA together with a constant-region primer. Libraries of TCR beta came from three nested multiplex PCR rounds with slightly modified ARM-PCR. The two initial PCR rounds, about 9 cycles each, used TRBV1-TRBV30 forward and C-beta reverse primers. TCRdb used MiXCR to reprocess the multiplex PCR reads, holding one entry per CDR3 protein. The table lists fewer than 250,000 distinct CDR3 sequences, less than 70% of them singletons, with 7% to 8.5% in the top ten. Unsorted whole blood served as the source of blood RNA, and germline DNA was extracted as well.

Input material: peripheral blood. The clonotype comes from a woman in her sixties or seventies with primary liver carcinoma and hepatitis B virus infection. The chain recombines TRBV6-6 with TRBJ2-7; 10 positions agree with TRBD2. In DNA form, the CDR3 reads TGTGCCAGTAGACAAATAGCGGGAGGCTCCTACGAGCAGTACTTC. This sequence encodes CASRQIAGGSYEQYF.